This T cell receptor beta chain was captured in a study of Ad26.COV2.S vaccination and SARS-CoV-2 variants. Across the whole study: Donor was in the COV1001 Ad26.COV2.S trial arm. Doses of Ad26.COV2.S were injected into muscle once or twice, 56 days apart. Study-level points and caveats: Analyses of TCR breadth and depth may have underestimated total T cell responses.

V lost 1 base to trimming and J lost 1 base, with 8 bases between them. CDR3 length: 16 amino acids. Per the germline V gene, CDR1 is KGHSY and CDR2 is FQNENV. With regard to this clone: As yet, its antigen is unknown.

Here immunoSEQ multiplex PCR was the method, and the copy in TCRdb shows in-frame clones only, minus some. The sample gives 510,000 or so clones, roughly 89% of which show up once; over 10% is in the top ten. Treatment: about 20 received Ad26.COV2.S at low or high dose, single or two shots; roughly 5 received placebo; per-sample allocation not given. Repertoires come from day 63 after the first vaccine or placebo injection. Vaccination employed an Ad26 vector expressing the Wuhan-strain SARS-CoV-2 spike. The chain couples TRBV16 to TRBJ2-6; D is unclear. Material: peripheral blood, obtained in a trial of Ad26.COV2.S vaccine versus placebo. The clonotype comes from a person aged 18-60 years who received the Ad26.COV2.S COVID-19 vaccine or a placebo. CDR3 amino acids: CASSQLDLSGANVLTF. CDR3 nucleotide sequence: TGTGCCAGCAGCCAATTAGACCTTTCTGGGGCCAACGTCCTGACTTTC.